This T cell receptor (beta chain) is drawn from a study of T cell responses to AZD1222 COVID-19 vaccine. Method: immunoSEQ multiplex PCR; TCRdb's copy keeps in-frame clones and lacks some. The data hold about 120,000 clones, with 90% to 95% observed a single time. As concerns this clone: Antigen specificity is unknown.

V was clipped by 9 bases and J by 2 bases, with 11 bases between them. This CDR3 contains 12 residues. CDR1 is SGHRS, CDR2 YFSETQ, per germline. Regarding the study as a whole: At baseline, seropositivity was found in only six or seven AZD1222 recipients. With two AZD1222 doses given, Spike-specific TCR breadth and depth both rose.

The chain recombines TRBV5-1 with TRBJ1-2; D gene unclear. The specimen was peripheral blood, collected on day 0 of AZD1222 vaccination. The sequence derives from an adult in good health. The CDR3 sequence: CATRKVNYGYTF. The DNA of the CDR3 is TGCGCCACTCGGAAGGTCAACTATGGCTACACCTTC.